The T cell receptor (beta chain) described here comes from a study of CD8 T cells in Susac syndrome. In blood CD8+ and CD4+ T cells, TCR beta underwent sequencing. Random hexamers were used to reverse transcribe roughly 0.45 to 1 ug of RNA. The authors amplified TCR beta CDR3 across 54 Vbeta and 13 Jbeta using immunoSEQ multiplex PCR. TCRdb re-called the immunoSEQ multiplex PCR reads with MiXCR, one entry per CDR3 protein. The top ten clones hold roughly 0.21% of a sample with hundreds of thousands of distinct CDR3 sequences, 65% to 90% of them seen once. The sample consisted of CD8+ T cells from PBMCs. This sequence originates from a human donor with multiple sclerosis.

The CDR3 DNA follows: TGCAGCGTTGTTGGCGACAGTCCCTACGAGCAGTACTTC. Translating gives CSVVGDSPYEQYF. The chain is built from TRBV29-1 and TRBJ2-7; TRBD1 is a possible D gene (5 bases). The CDR3 extends over 13 amino acids. Germline V CDR1 and CDR2: SQVTM, ANQGSEA. Trimming pared 4 bases from V and 2 bases from J, leaving 12 bases between.